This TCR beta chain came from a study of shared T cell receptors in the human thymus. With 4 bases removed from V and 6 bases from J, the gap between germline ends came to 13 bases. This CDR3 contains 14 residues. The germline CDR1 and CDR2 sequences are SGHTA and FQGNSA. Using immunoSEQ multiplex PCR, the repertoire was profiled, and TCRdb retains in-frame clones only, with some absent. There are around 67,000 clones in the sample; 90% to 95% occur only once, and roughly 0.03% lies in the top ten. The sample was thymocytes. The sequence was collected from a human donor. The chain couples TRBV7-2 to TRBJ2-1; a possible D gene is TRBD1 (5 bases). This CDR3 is CASSSPQGINEQFF. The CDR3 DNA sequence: TGTGCCAGCAGCTCACCCCAGGGAATCAATGAGCAGTTCTTC.